This TCR beta chain was captured in a study of T cells expressing NK-cell markers. In the study overall: Seven of the eight sequenced donors were HCMV-seropositive; one was seronegative.

Production of TCR beta cDNA relied on 5'RACE template switching with UMIs. Each CDR3 protein gets one entry in TCRdb, which reprocessed the 5' RACE reads and gives no DNA. The table lists over 250,000 distinct CDR3 sequences. Study results and caveats: It remained uncertain whether the expanded NKG2C+ T cell clones were specific for HCMV antigens.

Germline-derived CDR1 and CDR2 are SEHNR and FQNEAQ (reference sequence). This CDR3 is built from 15 residues. To note about this clonotype: Its antigen is not known.

The chain has TRBV7-9 and TRBJ2-6; TCRdb outputs TRBD1, but without DNA this stays unchecked. The material sequenced was blood T cells: a sorted CD56 or NKG2C T cell subset, CD4+ or CD8+ T cells, or bulk PBMC T cells (not recorded which). The clonotype was recovered from a woman between 18 and 70 years old in good health. CDR3 residues: CASSYRQTGANVLTF.